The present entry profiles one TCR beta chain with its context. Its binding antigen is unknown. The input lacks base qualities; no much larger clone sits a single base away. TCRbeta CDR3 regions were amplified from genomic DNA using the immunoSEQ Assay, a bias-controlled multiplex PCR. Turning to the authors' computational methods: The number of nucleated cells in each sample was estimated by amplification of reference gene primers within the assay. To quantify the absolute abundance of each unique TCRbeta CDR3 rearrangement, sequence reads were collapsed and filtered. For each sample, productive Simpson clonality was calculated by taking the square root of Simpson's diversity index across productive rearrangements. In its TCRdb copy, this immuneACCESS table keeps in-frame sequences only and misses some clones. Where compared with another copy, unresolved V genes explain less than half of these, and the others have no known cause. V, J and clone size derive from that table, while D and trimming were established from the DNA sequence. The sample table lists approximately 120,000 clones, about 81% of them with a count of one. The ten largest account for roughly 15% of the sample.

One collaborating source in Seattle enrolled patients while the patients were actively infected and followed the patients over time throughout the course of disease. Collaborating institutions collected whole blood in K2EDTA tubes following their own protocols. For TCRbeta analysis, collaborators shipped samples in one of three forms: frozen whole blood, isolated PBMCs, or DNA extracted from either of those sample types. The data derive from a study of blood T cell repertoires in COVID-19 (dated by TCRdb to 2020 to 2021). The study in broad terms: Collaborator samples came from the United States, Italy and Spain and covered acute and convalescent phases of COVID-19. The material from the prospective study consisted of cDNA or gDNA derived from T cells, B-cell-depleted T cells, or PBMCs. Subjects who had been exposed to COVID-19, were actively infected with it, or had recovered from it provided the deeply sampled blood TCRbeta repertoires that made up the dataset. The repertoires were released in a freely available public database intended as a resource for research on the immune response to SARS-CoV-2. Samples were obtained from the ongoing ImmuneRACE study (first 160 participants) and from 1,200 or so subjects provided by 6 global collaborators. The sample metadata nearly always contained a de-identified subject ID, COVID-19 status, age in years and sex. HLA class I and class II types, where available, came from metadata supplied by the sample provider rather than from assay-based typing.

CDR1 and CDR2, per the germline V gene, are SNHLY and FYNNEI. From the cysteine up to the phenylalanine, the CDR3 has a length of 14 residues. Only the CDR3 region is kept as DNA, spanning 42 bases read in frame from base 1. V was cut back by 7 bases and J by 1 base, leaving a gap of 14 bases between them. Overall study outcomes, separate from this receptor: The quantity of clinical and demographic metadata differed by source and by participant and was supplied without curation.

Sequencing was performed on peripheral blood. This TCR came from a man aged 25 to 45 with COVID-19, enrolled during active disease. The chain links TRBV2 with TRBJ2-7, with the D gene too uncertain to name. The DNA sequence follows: TGTGCCAGCAAAACGGTATTGTTATCCTACGAGCAGTACTTC. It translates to CASKTVLLSYEQYF.